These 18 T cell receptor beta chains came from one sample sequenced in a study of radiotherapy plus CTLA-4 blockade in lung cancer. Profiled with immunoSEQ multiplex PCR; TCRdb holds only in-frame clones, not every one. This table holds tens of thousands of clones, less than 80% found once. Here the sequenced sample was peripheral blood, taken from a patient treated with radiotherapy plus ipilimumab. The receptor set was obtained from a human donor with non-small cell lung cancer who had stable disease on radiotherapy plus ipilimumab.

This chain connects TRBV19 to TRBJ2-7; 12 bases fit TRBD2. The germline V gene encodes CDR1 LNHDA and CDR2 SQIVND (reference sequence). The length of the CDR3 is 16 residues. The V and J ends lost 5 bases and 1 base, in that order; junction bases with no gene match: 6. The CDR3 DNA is TGTGCCAGTAGTTCGATCGGACTAGCGGGGTCCTACGAGCAGTACTTC. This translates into CASSSIGLAGSYEQYF.

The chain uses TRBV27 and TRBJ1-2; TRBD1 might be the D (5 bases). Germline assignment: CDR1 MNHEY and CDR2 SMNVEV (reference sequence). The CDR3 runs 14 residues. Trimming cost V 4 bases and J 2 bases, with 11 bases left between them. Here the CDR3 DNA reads TGTGCCAGCAGTTCCCGGCCAGGGAACTATGGCTACACCTTC. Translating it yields CASSSRPGNYGYTF.

The CDR3 coding sequence is TGCAGCGTTGAAGTAAGACTTGCTCGCACTGAAGCTTTCTTT. Protein sequence: CSVEVRLARTEAFF. V usage is TRBV29-1 and J usage is TRBJ1-1; the D is unclear. CDR3 size: 14 residues. Germline assignment: CDR1 SQVTM and CDR2 ANQGSEA. V lost 1 base and J 4 bases, leaving 13 bases between the germline ends.

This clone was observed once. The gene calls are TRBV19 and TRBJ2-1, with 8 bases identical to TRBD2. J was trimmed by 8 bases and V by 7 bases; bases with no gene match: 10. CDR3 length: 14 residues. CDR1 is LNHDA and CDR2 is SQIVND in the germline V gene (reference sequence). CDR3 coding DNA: TGTGCCAGTAAGGGGACTAGAGATAGGGATGAGCAGTTCTTC. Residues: CASKGTRDRDEQFF.

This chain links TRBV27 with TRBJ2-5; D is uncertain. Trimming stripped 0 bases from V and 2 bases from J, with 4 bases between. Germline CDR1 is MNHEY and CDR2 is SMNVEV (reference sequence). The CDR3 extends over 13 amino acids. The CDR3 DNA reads TGTGCCAGCAGTTTATCGATGCAAGAGACCCAGTACTTC. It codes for CASSLSMQETQYF.

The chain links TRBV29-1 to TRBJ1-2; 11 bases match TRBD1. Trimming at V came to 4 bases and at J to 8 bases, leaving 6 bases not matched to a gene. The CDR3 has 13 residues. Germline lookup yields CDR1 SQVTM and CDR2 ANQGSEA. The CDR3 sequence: CSVVGGQGGGYTF. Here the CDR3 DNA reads TGCAGCGTTGTAGGGGGACAGGGGGGCGGCTACACCTTC.

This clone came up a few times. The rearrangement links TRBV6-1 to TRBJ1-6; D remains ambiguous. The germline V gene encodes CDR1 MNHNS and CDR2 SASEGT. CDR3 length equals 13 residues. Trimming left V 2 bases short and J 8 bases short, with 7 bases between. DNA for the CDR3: TGTGCCAGCAGTGAAAGGTGGGATTCACCCCTCCACTTT. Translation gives CASSERWDSPLHF.

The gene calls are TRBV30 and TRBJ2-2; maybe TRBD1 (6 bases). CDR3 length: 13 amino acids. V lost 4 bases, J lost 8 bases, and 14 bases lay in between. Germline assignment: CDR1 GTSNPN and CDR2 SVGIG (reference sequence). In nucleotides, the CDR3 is TGTGCCTGGACCGGGACACTTCTTGGGGAGCTGTTTTTT. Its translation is CAWTGTLLGELFF.

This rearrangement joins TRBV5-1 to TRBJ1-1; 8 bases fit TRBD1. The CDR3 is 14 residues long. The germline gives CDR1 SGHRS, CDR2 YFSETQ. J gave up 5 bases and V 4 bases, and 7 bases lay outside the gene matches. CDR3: CASSSRTGRTEAFF. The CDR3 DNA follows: TGCGCCAGCAGCAGTAGGACAGGGCGAACTGAAGCTTTCTTT.

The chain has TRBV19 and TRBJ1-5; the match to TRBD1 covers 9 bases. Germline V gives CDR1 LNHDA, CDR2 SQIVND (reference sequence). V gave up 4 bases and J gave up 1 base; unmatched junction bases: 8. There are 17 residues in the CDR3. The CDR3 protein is CASSTDRGRRSNQPQHF. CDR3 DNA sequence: TGTGCCAGTAGTACGGACAGGGGAAGGAGGAGCAATCAGCCCCAGCATTTT.

CDR3 coding DNA: TGTGCCAGCAGCTTGGGAGCTGTTGGGGCTGGGGCCAACGTCCTGACTTTC. Translated: CASSLGAVGAGANVLTF. This chain connects TRBV5-4 to TRBJ2-6; D ambiguous. CDR3 length: 17 residues. Germline V gene sequence: CDR1 SGHNT, CDR2 YYREEE (reference sequence). With 0 bases removed from V and 2 bases from J, the gap between germline ends came to 12 bases.

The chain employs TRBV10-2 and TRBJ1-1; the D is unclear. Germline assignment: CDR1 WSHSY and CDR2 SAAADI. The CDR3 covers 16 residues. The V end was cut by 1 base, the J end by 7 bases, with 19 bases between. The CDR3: CASSELPHGAWIEAFF. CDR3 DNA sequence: TGCGCCAGCAGTGAGTTACCCCACGGAGCGTGGATTGAAGCTTTCTTT.

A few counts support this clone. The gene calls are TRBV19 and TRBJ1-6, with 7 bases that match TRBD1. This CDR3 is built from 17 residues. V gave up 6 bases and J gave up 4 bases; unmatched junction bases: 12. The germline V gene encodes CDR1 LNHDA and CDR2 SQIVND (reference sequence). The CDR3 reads CASRRDSGTAYNSPLHF. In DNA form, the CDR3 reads TGTGCCAGTAGGAGGGACTCCGGGACAGCTTATAATTCACCCCTCCACTTT. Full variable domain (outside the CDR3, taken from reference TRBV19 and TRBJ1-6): DGGITQSPKYLFRKEGQNVTLSCEQNLNHDAMYWYRQDPGQGLRLIYYSQIVNDFQKGDIAEGYSVSREKKESFPLTVTSAQKNPTAFYLCASRRDSGTAYNSPLHFGNGTRLTVT.

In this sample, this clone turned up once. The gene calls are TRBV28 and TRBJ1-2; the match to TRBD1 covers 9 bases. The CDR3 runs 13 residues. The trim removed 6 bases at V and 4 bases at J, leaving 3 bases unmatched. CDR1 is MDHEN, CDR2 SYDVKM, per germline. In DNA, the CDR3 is TGTGCCAGCAGCCGGACAGGGGTCTATGGCTACACCTTC. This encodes CASSRTGVYGYTF.

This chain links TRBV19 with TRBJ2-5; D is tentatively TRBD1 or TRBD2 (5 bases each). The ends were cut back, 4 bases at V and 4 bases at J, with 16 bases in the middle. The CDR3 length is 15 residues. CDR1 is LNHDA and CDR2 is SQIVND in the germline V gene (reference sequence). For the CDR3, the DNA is TGTGCCAGTAGTACAGGGAGACAGCCGAGAGAGACCCAGTACTTC. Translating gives CASSTGRQPRETQYF.

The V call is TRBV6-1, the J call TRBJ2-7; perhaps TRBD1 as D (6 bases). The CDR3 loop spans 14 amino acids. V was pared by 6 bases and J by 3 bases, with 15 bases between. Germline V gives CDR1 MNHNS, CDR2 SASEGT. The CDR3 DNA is TGTGCCAGCAGCTCAGGGGTCAGCTTCTACGAGCAGTACTTC. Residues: CASSSGVSFYEQYF.

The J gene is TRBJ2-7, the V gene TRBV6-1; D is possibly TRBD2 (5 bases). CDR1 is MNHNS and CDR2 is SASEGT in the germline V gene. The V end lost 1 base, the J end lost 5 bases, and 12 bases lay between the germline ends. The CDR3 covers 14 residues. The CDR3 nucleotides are TGTGCCAGCAGTGAAGTTCGGGGTGTCAACGAGCAGTACGTC. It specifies CASSEVRGVNEQYV.

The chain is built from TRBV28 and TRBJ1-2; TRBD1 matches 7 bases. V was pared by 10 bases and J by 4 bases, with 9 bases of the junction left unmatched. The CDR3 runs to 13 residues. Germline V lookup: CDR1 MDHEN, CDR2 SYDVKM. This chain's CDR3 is CAIKGAAPYGYTF. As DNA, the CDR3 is TGTGCCATCAAGGGGGCGGCCCCCTATGGCTACACCTTC.